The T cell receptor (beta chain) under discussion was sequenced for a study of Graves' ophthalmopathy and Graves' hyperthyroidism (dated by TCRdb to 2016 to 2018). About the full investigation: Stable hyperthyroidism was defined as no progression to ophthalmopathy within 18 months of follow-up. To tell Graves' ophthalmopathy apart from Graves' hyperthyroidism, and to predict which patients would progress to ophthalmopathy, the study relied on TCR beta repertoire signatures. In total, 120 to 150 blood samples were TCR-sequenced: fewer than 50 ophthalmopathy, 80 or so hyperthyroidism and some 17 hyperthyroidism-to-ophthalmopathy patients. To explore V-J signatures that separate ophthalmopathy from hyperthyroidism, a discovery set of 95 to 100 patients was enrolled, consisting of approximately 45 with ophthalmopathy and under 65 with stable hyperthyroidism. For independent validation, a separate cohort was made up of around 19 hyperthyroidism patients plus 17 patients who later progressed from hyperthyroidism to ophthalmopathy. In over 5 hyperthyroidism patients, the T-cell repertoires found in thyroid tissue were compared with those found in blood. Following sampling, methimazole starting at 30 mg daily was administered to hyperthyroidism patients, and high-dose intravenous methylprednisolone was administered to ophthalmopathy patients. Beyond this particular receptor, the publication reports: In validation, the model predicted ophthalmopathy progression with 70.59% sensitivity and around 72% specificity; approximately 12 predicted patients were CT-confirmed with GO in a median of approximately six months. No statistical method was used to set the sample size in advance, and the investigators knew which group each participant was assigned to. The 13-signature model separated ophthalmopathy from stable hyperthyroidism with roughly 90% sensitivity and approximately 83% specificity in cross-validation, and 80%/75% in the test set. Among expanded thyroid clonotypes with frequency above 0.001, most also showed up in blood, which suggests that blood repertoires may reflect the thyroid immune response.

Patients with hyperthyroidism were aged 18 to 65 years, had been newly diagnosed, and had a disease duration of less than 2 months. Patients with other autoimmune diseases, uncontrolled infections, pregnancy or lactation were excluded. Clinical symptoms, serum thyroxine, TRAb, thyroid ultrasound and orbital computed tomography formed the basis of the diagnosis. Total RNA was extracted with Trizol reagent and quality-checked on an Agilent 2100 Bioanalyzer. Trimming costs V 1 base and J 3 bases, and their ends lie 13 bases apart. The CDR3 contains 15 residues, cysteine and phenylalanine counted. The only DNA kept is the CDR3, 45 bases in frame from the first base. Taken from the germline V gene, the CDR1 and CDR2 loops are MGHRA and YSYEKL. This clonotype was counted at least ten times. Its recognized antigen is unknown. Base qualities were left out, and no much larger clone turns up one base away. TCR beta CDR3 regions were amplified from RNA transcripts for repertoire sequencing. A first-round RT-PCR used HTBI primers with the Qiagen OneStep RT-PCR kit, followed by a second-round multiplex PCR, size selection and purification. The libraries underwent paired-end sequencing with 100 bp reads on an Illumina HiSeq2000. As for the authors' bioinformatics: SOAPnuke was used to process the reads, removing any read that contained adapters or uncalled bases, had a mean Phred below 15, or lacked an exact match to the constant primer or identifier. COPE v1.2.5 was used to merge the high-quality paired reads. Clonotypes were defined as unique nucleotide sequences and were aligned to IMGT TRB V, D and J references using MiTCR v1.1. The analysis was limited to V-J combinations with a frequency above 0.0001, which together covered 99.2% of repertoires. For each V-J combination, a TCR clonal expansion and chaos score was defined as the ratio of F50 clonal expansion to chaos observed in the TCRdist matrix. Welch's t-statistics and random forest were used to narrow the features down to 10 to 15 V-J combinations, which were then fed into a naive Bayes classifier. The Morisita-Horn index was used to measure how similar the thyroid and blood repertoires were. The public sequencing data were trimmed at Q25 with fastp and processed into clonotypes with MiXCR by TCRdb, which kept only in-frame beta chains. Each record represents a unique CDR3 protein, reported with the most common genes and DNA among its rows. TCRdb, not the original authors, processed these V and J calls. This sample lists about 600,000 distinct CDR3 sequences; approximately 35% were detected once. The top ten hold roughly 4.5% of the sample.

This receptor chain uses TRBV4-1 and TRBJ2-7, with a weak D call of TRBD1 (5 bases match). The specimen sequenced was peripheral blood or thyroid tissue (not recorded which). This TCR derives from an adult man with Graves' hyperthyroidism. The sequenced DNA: TGCGCCAGCAGCCAAGGCAGGGCCCCACTCTACGAGCAGTACTTC. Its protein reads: CASSQGRAPLYEQYF.